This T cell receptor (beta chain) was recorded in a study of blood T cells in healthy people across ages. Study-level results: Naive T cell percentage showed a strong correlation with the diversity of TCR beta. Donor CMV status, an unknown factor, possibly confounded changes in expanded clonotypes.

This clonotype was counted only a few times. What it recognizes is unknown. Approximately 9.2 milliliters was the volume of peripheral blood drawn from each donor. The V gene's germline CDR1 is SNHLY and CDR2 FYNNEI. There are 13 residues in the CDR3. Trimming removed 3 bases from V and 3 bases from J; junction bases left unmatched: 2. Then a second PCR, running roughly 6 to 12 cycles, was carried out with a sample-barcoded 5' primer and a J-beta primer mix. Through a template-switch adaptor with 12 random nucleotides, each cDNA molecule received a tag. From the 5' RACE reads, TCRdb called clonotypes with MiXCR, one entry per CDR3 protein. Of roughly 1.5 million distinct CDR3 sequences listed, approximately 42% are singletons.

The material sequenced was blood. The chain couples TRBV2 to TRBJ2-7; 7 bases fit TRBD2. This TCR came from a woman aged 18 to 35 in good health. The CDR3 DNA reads TGTGCCAGCAGTGACGCTAGCGGCTACGAGCAGTACTTC. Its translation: CASSDASGYEQYF.